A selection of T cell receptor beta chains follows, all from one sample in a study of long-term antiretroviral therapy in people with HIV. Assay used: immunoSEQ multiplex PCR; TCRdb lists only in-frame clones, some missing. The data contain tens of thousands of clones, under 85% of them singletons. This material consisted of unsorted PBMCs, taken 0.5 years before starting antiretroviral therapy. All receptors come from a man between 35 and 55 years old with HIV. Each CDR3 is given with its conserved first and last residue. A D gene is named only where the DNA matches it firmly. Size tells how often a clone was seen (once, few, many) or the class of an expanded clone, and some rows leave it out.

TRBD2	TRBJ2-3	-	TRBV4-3	CASSQERPSGGRTDTQYF	TGCGCCAGCAGCCAAGAACGCCCTAGCGGGGGGCGCACAGATACGCAGTATTTT
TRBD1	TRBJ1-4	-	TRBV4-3	CASSQELGTGREKLFF	TGCGCCAGCAGCCAAGAGCTGGGGACAGGGAGAGAAAAACTGTTTTTT
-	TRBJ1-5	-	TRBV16	CASSQFRDNQPQHF	TGTGCCAGCAGCCAATTCAGGGACAATCAGCCCCAGCATTTT
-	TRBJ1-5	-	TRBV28	CASSSMGKTGDQPQHF	TGTGCCAGCAGTTCCATGGGCAAGACGGGGGATCAGCCCCAGCATTTT
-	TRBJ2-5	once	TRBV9	CASSVGGTQETQYF	TGTGCCAGCAGCGTAGGGGGTACCCAAGAGACCCAGTACTTC
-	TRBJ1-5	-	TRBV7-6	CASSLDAGWDQPQHF	TGTGCCAGCAGCTTAGATGCGGGGTGGGATCAGCCCCAGCATTTT
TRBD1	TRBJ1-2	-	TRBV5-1	CASRPGTDYGYTF	TGCGCCAGCAGGCCCGGGACAGACTATGGCTACACCTTC
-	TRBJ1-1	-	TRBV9	CASSVLSDSEAFF	TGTGCCAGCAGCGTATTAAGCGACAGTGAAGCTTTCTTT
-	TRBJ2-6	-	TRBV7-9	CASSLGGRRISGANVLTF	TGTGCCAGCAGCTTAGGGGGGAGGAGGATCTCTGGGGCCAACGTCCTGACTTTC
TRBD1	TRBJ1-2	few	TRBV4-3	CASSQVLATGAFNYGYTF	TGCGCCAGCAGCCAAGTTTTGGCGACAGGGGCATTTAACTATGGCTACACCTTC
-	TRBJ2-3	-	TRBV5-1	CASSSRPEDTDTQYF	TGCGCCAGCAGCTCCCGTCCGGAGGATACAGATACGCAGTATTTT
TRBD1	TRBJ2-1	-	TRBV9	CASSPVGRQGSSSYNEQFF	TGTGCCAGCAGCCCAGTGGGGAGACAGGGTTCGAGCTCCTACAATGAGCAGTTCTTC
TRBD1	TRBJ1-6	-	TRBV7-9	CASSLGTGFYNSPLHF	TGTGCCAGCAGCCTCGGGACAGGGTTCTATAATTCACCCCTCCACTTT
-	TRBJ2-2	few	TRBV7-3	CASSDGSNTGELFF	TGTGCCAGCAGCGACGGCTCGAACACCGGGGAGCTGTTTTTT
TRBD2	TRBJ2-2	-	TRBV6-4	CASSGGATGELFF	TGTGCCAGCAGCGGGGGGGCCACCGGGGAGCTGTTTTTT
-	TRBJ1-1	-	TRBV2	CASSHRDLEAFF	TGTGCCAGCAGCCACAGGGACCTTGAAGCTTTCTTT
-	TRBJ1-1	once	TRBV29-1	CSANARQSVGTEAFF	TGCAGCGCAAATGCTAGACAGTCCGTTGGCACTGAAGCTTTCTTT
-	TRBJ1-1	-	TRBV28	CASSTPSGGWNTEAFF	TGTGCCAGCAGTACGCCAAGCGGGGGTTGGAACACTGAAGCTTTCTTT
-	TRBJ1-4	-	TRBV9	CASSGLGVGGEKLFF	TGTGCCAGCAGCGGTCTGGGGGTCGGGGGTGAAAAACTGTTTTTT
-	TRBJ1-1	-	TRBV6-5	CASSFKGRLNTEAFF	TGTGCCAGCAGTTTTAAGGGCAGATTGAACACTGAAGCTTTCTTT
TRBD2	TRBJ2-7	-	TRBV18	CASSPGLGGSSGFYEQYF	TGTGCCAGCTCACCCGGGCTCGGAGGTTCTAGCGGCTTCTACGAGCAGTACTTC
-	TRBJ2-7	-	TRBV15	CATSRDRKAATSGEQYF	TGTGCCACCAGCAGAGATCGGAAGGCAGCCACCTCGGGGGAGCAGTACTTC
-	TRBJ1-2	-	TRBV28	CASSLRSYGYTF	TGTGCCAGCAGTTTAAGGAGTTATGGCTACACCTTC
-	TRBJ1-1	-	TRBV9	CASSVGPSNTEAFF	TGTGCCAGCAGCGTAGGCCCCTCGAACACTGAAGCTTTCTTT
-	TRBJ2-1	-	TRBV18	CASSPRGGADEQFF	TGTGCCAGCTCACCACGAGGCGGGGCGGATGAGCAGTTCTTC
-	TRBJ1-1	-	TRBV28	CASSLRGWGSAGTEAFF	TGTGCCAGCAGTTTAAGGGGTTGGGGATCAGCGGGCACTGAAGCTTTCTTT
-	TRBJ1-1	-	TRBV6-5	CASSYSQVVNTEAFF	TGTGCCAGCAGTTACTCACAGGTGGTGAACACTGAAGCTTTCTTT
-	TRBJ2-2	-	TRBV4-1	CASSHGQLNTGELFF	TGCGCCAGCAGCCATGGACAGCTGAACACCGGGGAGCTGTTTTTT
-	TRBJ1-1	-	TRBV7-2	CASSFSHGNTEAFF	TGTGCCAGCAGCTTTAGCCATGGGAACACTGAAGCTTTCTTT
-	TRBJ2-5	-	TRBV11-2	CASSTPSMGAQETQYF	TGTGCCAGCAGCACACCTAGTATGGGGGCCCAAGAGACCCAGTACTTC
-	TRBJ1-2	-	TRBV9	CASSPPVGEGGYTF	TGTGCCAGCAGCCCCCCGGTGGGGGAGGGCGGCTACACCTTC
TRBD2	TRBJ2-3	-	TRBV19	CASSLSGGRSDTQYF	TGTGCCAGTAGCCTGAGCGGGGGGCGGTCAGATACGCAGTATTTT
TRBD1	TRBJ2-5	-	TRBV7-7	CASSHTGEETQYF	TGTGCTAGCAGCCATACAGGGGAGGAGACCCAGTACTTC
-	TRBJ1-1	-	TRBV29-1	CSVIGGGMNTEAFF	TGCAGCGTTATAGGGGGGGGGATGAACACTGAAGCTTTCTTT
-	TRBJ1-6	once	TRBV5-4	CASSFRGGVSPLHF	TGTGCCAGCAGCTTTCGGGGTGGGGTTTCACCCCTCCACTTT
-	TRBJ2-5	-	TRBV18	CASSPGLQETQYF	TGTGCCAGCTCACCTGGGCTGCAAGAGACCCAGTACTTC
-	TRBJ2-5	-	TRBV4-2	CASSQAIGLAETQYF	TGTGCCAGCAGCCAAGCAATCGGGCTAGCGGAGACCCAGTACTTC
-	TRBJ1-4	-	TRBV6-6	CASRETAEDEKLFF	TGTGCCAGCAGGGAGACAGCGGAGGACGAAAAACTGTTTTTT
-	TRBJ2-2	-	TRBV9	CASSVEGQPFSTGELFF	TGTGCCAGCAGCGTAGAGGGGCAGCCATTTAGCACCGGGGAGCTGTTTTTT
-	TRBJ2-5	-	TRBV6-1	CASRGRDQETQYF	TGTGCCAGCCGGGGCAGGGACCAAGAGACCCAGTACTTC
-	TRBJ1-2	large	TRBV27	CASSSVPGVGYTF	TGTGCCAGCAGTTCCGTACCGGGGGTCGGCTACACCTTC
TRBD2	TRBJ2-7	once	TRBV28	CASIQTQRGASYEQYF	TGTGCCAGCATCCAAACCCAGCGGGGGGCCAGCTACGAGCAGTACTTC
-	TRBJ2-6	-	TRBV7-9	CASSLEVLSSGANVLTF	TGTGCCAGCAGCTTAGAAGTGTTAAGCTCTGGGGCCAACGTCCTGACTTTC
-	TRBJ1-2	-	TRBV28	CASSNRWTAPEAF	TGTGCCAGCAGTAATCGTTGGACGGCCCCCGAAGCCTTC